The T cell receptor beta chain described here comes from a study of cytomegalovirus exposure and HLA in healthy donors. Points on this clone: Its specificity is not known.

PCR involved 60 Vbeta and 13 Jbeta primers. Profiling relied on immunoSEQ multiplex PCR, and the TCRdb table lists in-frame clones only, not all of them. Here the sample spans roughly 100,000 clones, about 81% being singletons. In germline, CDR1 is KGHSH, CDR2 LQKENI. The V end was cut by 2 bases, the J end by 4 bases, with 18 bases between. This CDR3 comprises 17 residues. Study outcomes and limitations: In an earlier analysis, productive rearrangement rates for most beta V segments clustered near 87% or 30%.

The source of this sequence is a man aged 25-40 years in good health and CMV-seronegative. Material: PBMCs. This sequence joins TRBV18 and TRBJ1-5, with D possibly TRBD1 on 5 matching bases. CDR3 nucleotides: TGTGCCAGCTCACCAATCCCTCTTGACAGTTTGAATCAGCCCCAGCATTTT. Translating it yields CASSPIPLDSLNQPQHF.